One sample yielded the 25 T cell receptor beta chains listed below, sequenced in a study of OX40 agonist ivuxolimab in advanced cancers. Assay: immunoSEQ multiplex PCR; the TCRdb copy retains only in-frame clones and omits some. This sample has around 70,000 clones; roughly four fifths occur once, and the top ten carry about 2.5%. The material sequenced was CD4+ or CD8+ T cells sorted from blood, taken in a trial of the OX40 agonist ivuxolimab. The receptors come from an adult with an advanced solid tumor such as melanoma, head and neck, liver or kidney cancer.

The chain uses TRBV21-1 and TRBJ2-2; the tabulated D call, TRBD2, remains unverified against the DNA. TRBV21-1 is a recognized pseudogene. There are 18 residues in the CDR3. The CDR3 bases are TGTGCCAGCAGCAAAGGGAGGACTAGCGGGTGTAACACCGGGGAGCTGTTTTTT. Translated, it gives CASSKGRTSGCNTGELFF.

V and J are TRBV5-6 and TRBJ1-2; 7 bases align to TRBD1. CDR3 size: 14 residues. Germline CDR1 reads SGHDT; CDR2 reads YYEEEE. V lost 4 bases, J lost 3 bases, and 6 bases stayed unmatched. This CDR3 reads CASSEGQWDYGYTF. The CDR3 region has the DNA TGTGCCAGCAGCGAGGGACAGTGGGACTATGGCTACACCTTC.

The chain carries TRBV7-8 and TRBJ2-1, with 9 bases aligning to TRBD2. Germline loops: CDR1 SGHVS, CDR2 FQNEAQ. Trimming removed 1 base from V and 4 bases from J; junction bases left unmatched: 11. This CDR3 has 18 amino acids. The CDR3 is CASSLEEFRLAAYNEQFF. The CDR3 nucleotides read TGTGCCAGCAGCTTAGAAGAGTTCCGACTAGCGGCGTACAATGAGCAGTTCTTC.

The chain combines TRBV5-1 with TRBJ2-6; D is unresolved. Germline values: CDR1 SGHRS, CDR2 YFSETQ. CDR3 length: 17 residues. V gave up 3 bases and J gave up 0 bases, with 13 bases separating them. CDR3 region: CASSWDGVPSGANVLTF. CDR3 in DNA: TGCGCCAGCAGCTGGGATGGCGTTCCCTCTGGGGCCAACGTCCTGACTTTC.

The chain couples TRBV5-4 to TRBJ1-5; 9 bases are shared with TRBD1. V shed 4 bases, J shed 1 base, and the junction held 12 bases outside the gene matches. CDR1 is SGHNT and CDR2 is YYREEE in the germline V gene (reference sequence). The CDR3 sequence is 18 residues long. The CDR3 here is CASSNRGLMSRSNQPQHF. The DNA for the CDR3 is TGTGCCAGCAGCAACAGGGGGCTGATGTCTAGGAGCAATCAGCCCCAGCATTTT. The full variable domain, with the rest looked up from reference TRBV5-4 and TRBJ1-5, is ETGVTQSPTHLIKTRGQQVTLRCSSQSGHNTVSWYQQALGQGPQFIFQYYREEENGRGNFPPRFSGLQFPNYSSELNVNALELDDSALYLCASSNRGLMSRSNQPQHFGDGTRLSIL.

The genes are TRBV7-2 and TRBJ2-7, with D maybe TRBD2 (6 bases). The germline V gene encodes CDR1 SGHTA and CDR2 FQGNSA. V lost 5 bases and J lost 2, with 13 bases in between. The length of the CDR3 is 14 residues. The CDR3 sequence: CASSPRDSAYEQYF. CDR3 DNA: TGTGCCAGCAGCCCCCGGGACTCCGCCTACGAGCAGTACTTC.

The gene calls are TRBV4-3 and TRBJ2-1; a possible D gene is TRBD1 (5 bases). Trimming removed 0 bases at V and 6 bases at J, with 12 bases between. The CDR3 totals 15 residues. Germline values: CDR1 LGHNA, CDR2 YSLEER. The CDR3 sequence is CASSQDPGRANEQFF. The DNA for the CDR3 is TGCGCCAGCAGCCAAGACCCCGGCAGGGCCAATGAGCAGTTCTTC.

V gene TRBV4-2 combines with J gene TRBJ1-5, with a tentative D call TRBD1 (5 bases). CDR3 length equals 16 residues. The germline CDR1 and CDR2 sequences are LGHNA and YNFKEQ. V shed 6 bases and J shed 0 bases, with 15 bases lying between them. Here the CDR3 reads CASSGTDLYSNQPQHF. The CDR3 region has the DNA TGTGCCAGCAGTGGGACGGACCTTTATAGCAATCAGCCCCAGCATTTT.

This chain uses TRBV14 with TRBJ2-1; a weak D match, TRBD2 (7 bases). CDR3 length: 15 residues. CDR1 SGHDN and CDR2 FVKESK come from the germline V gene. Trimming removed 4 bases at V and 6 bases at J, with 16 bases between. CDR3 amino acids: CASSPNRGASNEQFF. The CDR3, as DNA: TGTGCCAGCAGCCCAAACCGGGGGGCCTCCAATGAGCAGTTCTTC. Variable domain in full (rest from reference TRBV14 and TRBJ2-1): EAGVTQFPSHSVIEKGQTVTLRCDPISGHDNLYWYRRVMGKEIKFLLHFVKESKQDESGMPNNRFLAERTGGTYSTLKVQPAELEDSGVYFCASSPNRGASNEQFFGPGTRLTVL.

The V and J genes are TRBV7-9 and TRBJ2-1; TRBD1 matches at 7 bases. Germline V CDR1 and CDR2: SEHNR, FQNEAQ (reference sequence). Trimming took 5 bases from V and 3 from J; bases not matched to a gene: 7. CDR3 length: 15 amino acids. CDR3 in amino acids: CASSLRGLGYNEQFF. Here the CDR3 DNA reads TGTGCCAGCAGCCTCAGGGGGTTGGGCTACAATGAGCAGTTCTTC.

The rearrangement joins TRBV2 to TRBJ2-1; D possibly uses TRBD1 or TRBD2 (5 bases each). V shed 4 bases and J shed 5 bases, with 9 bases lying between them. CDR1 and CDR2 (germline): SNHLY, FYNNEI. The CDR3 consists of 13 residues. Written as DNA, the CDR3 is TGTGCCAGCAGTGCGGGACCCGACAATGAGCAGTTCTTC. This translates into CASSAGPDNEQFF.

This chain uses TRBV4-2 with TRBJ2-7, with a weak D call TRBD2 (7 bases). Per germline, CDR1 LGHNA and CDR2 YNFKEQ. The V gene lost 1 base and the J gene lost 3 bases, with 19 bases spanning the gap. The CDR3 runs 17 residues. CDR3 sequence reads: CASSQAAGAVSHYEQYF. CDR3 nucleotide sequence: TGTGCCAGCAGCCAAGCTGCGGGGGCGGTTAGTCACTACGAGCAGTACTTC.

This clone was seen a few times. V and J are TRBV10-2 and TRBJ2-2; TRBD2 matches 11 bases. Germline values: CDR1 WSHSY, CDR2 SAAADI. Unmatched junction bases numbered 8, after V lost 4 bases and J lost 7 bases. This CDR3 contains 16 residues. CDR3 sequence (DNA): TGCGCCAGCAGTGGACTAGCGGGATGGGAAAACGGGGAGCTGTTTTTT. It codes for CASSGLAGWENGELFF.

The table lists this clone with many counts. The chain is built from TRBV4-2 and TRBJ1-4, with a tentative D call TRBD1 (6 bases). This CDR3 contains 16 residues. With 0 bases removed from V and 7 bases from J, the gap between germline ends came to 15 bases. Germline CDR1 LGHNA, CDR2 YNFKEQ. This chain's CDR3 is CASSQDSGAGVEKLFF. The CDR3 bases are TGTGCCAGCAGCCAAGATTCAGGCGCAGGGGTTGAAAAACTGTTTTTT.

CDR3 region: CASSVTSGSREQYF. The CDR3 DNA sequence: TGTGCCAGCAGCGTGACTAGCGGGAGTCGCGAGCAGTACTTC. The chain employs TRBV9 and TRBJ2-7; 12 bases are a match to TRBD2. J lost 6 bases, V lost 2 bases, and 3 bases had no gene match. CDR1 SGDLS and CDR2 YYNGEE come from the germline V gene. The CDR3 runs 14 residues.

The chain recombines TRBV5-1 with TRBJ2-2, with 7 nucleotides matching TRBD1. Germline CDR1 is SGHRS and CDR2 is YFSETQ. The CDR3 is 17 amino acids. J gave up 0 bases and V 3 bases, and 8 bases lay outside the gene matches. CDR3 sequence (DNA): TGCGCCAGCAGCTGGCATTGGCAGGGGGCGAACACCGGGGAGCTGTTTTTT. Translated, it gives CASSWHWQGANTGELFF.

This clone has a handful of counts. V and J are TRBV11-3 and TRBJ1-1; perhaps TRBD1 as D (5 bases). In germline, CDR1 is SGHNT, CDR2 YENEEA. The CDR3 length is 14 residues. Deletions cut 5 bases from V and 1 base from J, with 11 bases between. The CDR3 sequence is CASSPRTGNTEAFF. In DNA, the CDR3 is TGTGCCAGCAGCCCTCGAACAGGGAACACTGAAGCTTTCTTT.

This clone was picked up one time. The CDR3: CASSELRGIYGYTF. Written as DNA, the CDR3 is TGTGCCAGCAGTGAATTAAGGGGTATCTATGGCTACACCTTC. The V call is TRBV6-1, the J call TRBJ1-2, with a tentative D call TRBD1 (5 bases). V dropped 2 bases and J dropped 4 bases, with 11 bases sitting between them. Germline loops: CDR1 MNHNS, CDR2 SASEGT. The CDR3 extends over 14 amino acids.

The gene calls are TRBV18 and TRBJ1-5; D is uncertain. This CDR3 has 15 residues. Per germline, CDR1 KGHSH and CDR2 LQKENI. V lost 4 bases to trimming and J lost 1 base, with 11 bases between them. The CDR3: CASSLEIRSNQPQHF. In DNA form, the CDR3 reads TGTGCCAGCTCACTAGAGATACGGAGCAATCAGCCCCAGCATTTT.

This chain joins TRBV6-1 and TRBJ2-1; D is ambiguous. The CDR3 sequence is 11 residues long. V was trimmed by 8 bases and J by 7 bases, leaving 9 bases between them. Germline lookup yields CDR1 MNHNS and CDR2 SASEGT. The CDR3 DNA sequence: TGTGCCAGCTCCCAGCTTAATGAGCAGTTCTTC. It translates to CASSQLNEQFF.

In DNA, the CDR3 is TGTGCCAGCAGCCCGCCCTTTCGGGAGCGCTACGAGCAGTACTTC. Translating it yields CASSPPFRERYEQYF. This rearrangement joins TRBV7-9 to TRBJ2-7; weak D call: TRBD2 (6 bases). The V end was cut by 5 bases, the J end by 3 bases, with 17 bases between. This CDR3 contains 15 residues. Looked up from germline, CDR1 is SEHNR and CDR2 is FQNEAQ (reference sequence). The complete variable domain, with remaining parts taken from reference TRBV7-9 and TRBJ2-7, reads DTGVSQNPRHKITKRGQNVTFRCDPISEHNRLYWYRQTLGQGPEFLTYFQNEAQLEKSRLLSDRFSAERPKGSFSTLEIQRTEQGDSAMYLCASSPPFRERYEQYFGPGTRLTVT.

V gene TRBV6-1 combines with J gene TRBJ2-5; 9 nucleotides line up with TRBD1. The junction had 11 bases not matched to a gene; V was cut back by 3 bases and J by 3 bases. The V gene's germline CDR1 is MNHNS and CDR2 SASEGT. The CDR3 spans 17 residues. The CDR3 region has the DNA TGTGCCAGCAGTGATAGGACAGGGGCTCTTATAAAAGAGACCCAGTACTTC. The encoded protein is CASSDRTGALIKETQYF.

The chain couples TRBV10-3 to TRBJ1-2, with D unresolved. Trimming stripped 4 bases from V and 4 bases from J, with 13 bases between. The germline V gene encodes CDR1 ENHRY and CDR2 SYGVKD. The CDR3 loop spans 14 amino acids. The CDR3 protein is CAISGRGSLYGYTF. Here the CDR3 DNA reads TGTGCCATCAGTGGACGTGGGTCTCTCTATGGCTACACCTTC.

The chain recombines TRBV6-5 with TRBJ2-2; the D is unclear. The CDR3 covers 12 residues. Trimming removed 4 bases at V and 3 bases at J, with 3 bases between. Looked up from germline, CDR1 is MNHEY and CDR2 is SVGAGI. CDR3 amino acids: CASSSYTGELFF. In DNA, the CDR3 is TGTGCCAGCAGTTCTTACACCGGGGAGCTGTTTTTT.

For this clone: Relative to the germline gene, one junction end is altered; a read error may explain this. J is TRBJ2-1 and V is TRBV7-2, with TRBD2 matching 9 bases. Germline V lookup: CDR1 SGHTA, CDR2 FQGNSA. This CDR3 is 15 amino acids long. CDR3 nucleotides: TGTGCCAGCAGATTAGCGGGAGACTCCTACAATGAGCAGTTCTTC. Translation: CASRLAGDSYNEQFF.